This T cell receptor gamma chain was captured by sequencing in a study of Vδ1+ human thymocytes. The study's findings and limits: Unlike peripheral blood Vdelta1+ controls, thymic delta-chain sequences included roughly 18% Vdelta2 and few Vdelta3. Highly polyclonal TRG and TRD repertoires with Gaussian CDR3 length distributions appeared in thymus. Donors shared many TRG clonotypes but few TRD clonotypes.

For this clone: What it recognizes is unknown.

Germline lookup yields CDR1 EGSNGY and CDR2 YDSYNSKV. V trimming: 3 bases; J trimming: 12 bases; junction bases outside the gene matches: 14. This CDR3 has 13 residues. Vdelta1+ thymocyte sorts reached between about 98% and 99.6% purity. RNA was extracted from the cells and then reverse transcribed. Pooled V-gene forward primers with one constant-region reverse primer generated the CDR3 amplicons by multiplex PCR. TCRdb reanalyzed the multiplex PCR reads using CATT. The sample includes 25,000 to 35,000 gamma-chain clones, about a fifth of them seen just once. Input material: Vdelta1+ gamma-delta thymocytes from the thymus. Subset noted: FACS-sorted CD3+ TCRalphabeta- TCRVdelta1+ TCRVdelta2- thymocytes. The chain links TRGV2 to TRGJ1 or TRGJ2. This sequence was found in a boy under two years old who had congenital heart surgery. CDR3 amino acids: CATWDWLNGGKLF. The DNA of the CDR3 is TGTGCCACCTGGGACTGGCTAAATGGGGGGAAACTCTTT.